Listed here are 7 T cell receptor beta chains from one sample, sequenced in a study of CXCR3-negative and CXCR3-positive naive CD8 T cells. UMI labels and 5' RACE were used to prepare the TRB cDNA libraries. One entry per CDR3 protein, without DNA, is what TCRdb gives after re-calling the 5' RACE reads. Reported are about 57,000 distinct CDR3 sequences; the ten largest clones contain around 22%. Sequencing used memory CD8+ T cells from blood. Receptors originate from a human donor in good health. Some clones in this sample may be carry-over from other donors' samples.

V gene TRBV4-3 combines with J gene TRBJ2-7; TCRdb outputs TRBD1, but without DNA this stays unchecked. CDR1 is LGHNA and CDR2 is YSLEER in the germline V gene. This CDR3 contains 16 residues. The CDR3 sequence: CASSVTSGTGFHEQYF.

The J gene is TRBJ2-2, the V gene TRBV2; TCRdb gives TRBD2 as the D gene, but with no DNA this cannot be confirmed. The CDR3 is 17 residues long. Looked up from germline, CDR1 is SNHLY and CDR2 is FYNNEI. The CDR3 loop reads CASSDRQRERDTGELFF. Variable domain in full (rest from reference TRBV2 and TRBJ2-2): EPEVTQTPSHQVTQMGQEVILRCVPISNHLYFYWYRQILGQKVEFLVSFYNNEISEKSEIFDDQFSVERPDGSNFTLKIRSTKLEDSAMYFCASSDRQRERDTGELFFGEGSRLTVL.

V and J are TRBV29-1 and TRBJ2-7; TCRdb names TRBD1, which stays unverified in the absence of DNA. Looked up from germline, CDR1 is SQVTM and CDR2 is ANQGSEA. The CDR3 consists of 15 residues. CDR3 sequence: CSVEAWDRSSYEQYF.

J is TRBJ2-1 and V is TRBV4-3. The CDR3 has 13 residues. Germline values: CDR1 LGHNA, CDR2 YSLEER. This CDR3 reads CASSLSEYNEQFF.

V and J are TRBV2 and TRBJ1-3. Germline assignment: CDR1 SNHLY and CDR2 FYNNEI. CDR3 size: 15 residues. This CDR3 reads CASHSIVSSGNTIYF.

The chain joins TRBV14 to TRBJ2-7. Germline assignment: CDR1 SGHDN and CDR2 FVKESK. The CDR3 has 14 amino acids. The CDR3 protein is CASSQRWGSYEQYF. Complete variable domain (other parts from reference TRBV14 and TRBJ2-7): EAGVTQFPSHSVIEKGQTVTLRCDPISGHDNLYWYRRVMGKEIKFLLHFVKESKQDESGMPNNRFLAERTGGTYSTLKVQPAELEDSGVYFCASSQRWGSYEQYFGPGTRLTVT.

This CDR3 is CASSGQNAGELFF. V gene TRBV27 combines with J gene TRBJ2-2. Germline assignment: CDR1 MNHEY and CDR2 SMNVEV (reference sequence). The CDR3 runs to 13 residues.